This record concerns one TCR beta chain sequence. Its antigen is not known. Here immunoSEQ multiplex PCR was the method, and the copy in TCRdb shows in-frame clones only, minus some. This table has 60,000 or so clones, roughly 89% appearing once. This CDR3 spans 15 amino acids. CDR1 is SGHRS and CDR2 is YFSETQ in the germline V gene. The V and J ends lost 4 bases and 5 bases, in that order; junction bases with no gene match: 7. This sample is drawn from a study of graft-versus-host responses after intestinal transplantation. As for the study in general: Multivisceral, liver-intestinal, or isolated intestinal grafts were transplanted into recipients. Recipients uniformly received anti-thymocyte globulin induction, followed by tacrolimus and steroids for approximately 3 years. General observations from the study: Clonal ratios of graft-versus-host to host-versus-graft in allografts were high for patients exhibiting graft-donor T cell macrochimerism. GvH clones turned up in recipient marrow; some had shown up first in ileum or blood.

This specimen was PBMCs, taken around 120 days after intestinal transplantation. This chain joins TRBV5-1 and TRBJ1-1; 11 bases are shared with TRBD1. The receptor's source is a human patient who received an intestinal transplant, so some T cells may come from the graft donor. In DNA form, the CDR3 reads TGCGCCAGCAGCCCCGGACAGGGGGCACTTACTGAAGCTTTCTTT. It encodes CASSPGQGALTEAFF.